The 16 T cell receptor beta chains below all came from one sample that was sequenced in a study of CD8 T cells in ankylosing spondylitis. General study points: Characteristic, it appeared, of ankylosing spondylitis blood was a TCR beta motif of roughly eight highly homologous variants.

TCRdb ran MiXCR on the 5' RACE reads and lists one entry per CDR3 protein. In the table there are approximately 540,000 distinct CDR3 sequences, roughly 13% of which are singletons. Their target antigens are unknown. The sample taken for sequencing was blood, either unsorted or a sorted T cell fraction (not recorded which). Receptors originate from a male donor with ankylosing spondylitis.

This clonotype was observed a handful of times. The V gene is TRBV2, the J gene TRBJ2-5, with a tentative D call TRBD2 (6 bases). CDR3 length: 12 residues. Germline CDR1 is SNHLY and CDR2 is FYNNEI. The germline V and J ends were trimmed by 5 bases and 7 bases, with 11 bases remaining between them. The CDR3 DNA reads TGTGCCAGCAGTCCGCCCGGGGGGACCCAGTACTTC. Translated, it gives CASSPPGGTQYF.

In this sample, this clonotype turned up many times. This chain connects TRBV29-1 to TRBJ2-7, with D unclear. The V end lost 7 bases, the J end lost 0 bases, and 7 bases lay between the germline ends. The CDR3 consists of 11 residues. Germline assignment: CDR1 SQVTM and CDR2 ANQGSEA. The CDR3 protein is CSAAGSYEQYF. The CDR3 DNA reads as TGCAGCGCCGCCGGCTCCTACGAGCAGTACTTC.

The rearrangement links TRBV19 to TRBJ1-2; D is perhaps TRBD1 (5 bases). Germline values: CDR1 LNHDA, CDR2 SQIVND (reference sequence). The CDR3 is 12 amino acids. Between the trimmed V and J ends, which lost 5 bases and 7 bases, there was a span of 11 bases. DNA of the CDR3: TGTGCCAGTAGTCAGTGGGACGGTGGCTACACCTTC. This codes for CASSQWDGGYTF. The full variable domain, its missing parts supplied by reference TRBV19 and TRBJ1-2, is DGGITQSPKYLFRKEGQNVTLSCEQNLNHDAMYWYRQDPGQGLRLIYYSQIVNDFQKGDIAEGYSVSREKKESFPLTVTSAQKNPTAFYLCASSQWDGGYTFGSGTRLTVV.

This clonotype was counted many times. The rearrangement joins TRBV5-1 to TRBJ2-1, with 10 bases fitting TRBD2. V trimming: 0 bases; J trimming: 6 bases; junction bases outside the gene matches: 3. The CDR3 has 15 residues. Per the germline V gene, CDR1 is SGHRS and CDR2 is YFSETQ. The CDR3 sequence: CASSLESGRANEQFF. The CDR3 DNA reads as TGCGCCAGCAGCTTGGAGAGCGGGAGGGCCAATGAGCAGTTCTTC.

This chain connects TRBV19 to TRBJ2-2, with TRBD1 identical over 7 bases. The CDR3 sequence is 13 residues long. Germline assignment: CDR1 LNHDA and CDR2 SQIVND (reference sequence). Trimming took 4 bases from V and 6 from J; bases not matched to a gene: 2. CDR3 in amino acids: CASSKGTAGELFF. In DNA, the CDR3 is TGTGCCAGTAGTAAGGGGACAGCCGGGGAGCTGTTTTTT.

Only a few counts were recorded for this clonotype. The chain joins TRBV12-2 to TRBJ2-3. TRBV12-2 is termed a pseudogene. The CDR3 has 13 amino acids. CDR3 coding DNA: TGTGCAAGTCGAGACGGGTGCACAGATACGCAGTATTTT. Translating it yields CASRDGCTDTQYF.

This clonotype was counted ten times or more. The chain joins TRBV24-1 to TRBJ2-5; D perhaps matches TRBD1 (6 bases). This CDR3 has 17 amino acids. Germline assignment: CDR1 KGHDR and CDR2 SFDVKD. Trimming took off 7 bases at V and 5 bases at J, with 25 bases between the two ends. CDR3 bases: TGTGCCACCAGCCCGAAAAGACAACAGGGTAGAAAGGAGACCCAGTACTTC. Residues: CATSPKRQQGRKETQYF.

This chain connects TRBV20-1 to TRBJ1-1; possible D gene TRBD1, 5 bases. The CDR3 totals 11 residues. Germline lookup yields CDR1 DFQATT and CDR2 SNEGSKA (reference sequence). Trimming left V 4 bases short and J 7 bases short, with 10 bases between. CDR3 DNA sequence: TGCAGTGCTAAGACAGCGATTGAAGCTTTCTTT. It is translated as CSAKTAIEAFF.

The gene calls are TRBV5-1 and TRBJ1-3; unclear D gene. Trimming stripped 2 bases from V and 3 bases from J, with 6 bases between. Germline V gene sequence: CDR1 SGHRS, CDR2 YFSETQ. The CDR3 consists of 13 residues. In DNA, the CDR3 is TGCGCCAGCAGCTTACCGGGTGGAAACACCATATATTTT. Its translation: CASSLPGGNTIYF.

The chain combines TRBV6-4 with TRBJ1-1; maybe TRBD1 (5 bases). The germline V and J ends were trimmed by 6 bases and 7 bases, with 18 bases remaining between them. The CDR3 is made up of 14 amino acids. CDR1 is MRHNA and CDR2 is SNTAGT in the germline V gene. The CDR3 is CASSDEQWRGEAFF. The DNA for the CDR3 is TGTGCCAGCAGCGACGAACAGTGGAGGGGTGAAGCTTTCTTT.

The chain has TRBV7-9 and TRBJ2-7; 9 bases are shared with TRBD2. The J segment lost 8 bases and the V segment lost 5 bases, leaving 4 bases of the junction unmatched. Germline V gives CDR1 SEHNR, CDR2 FQNEAQ (reference sequence). CDR3 length: 12 residues. The CDR3 loop reads CASSMTSGKQYV. The CDR3 region has the DNA TGTGCCAGCAGCATGACTAGCGGAAAGCAGTACGTC.

This rearrangement joins TRBV2 to TRBJ2-5; D is unclear. CDR1 SNHLY and CDR2 FYNNEI come from the germline V gene. This CDR3 has 15 residues. The V and J ends lost 6 bases and 7 bases respectively, with 21 bases between them. The CDR3 region has the DNA TGTGCCAGCAGACTAAGCTTCGACCCGCCAGGGACCCAGTACTTC. This codes for CASRLSFDPPGTQYF.

The chain has TRBV20-1 and TRBJ2-3, with D perhaps TRBD2 (5 bases). Trimming took 6 bases from V and 6 from J, leaving 13 bases between them. CDR3 size: 12 residues. Germline loops: CDR1 DFQATT, CDR2 SNEGSKA (reference sequence). This chain's CDR3 is CSADRTGDTQYF. Written as DNA, the CDR3 is TGCAGTGCCGACCGGACTGGCGATACGCAGTATTTT.

This clonotype has only a few counts. CDR3 region: CASSLASTVSAGSSYEQYV. DNA for the CDR3: TGTGCCAGCAGCTTAGCGAGCACTGTCTCAGCGGGGAGCTCCTACGAGCAGTACGTC. The chain has TRBV7-8 and TRBJ2-7; 7 bases match TRBD2. V gave up 0 bases and J gave up 0 bases; unmatched junction bases: 14. The CDR3 totals 19 residues. The germline CDR1 and CDR2 sequences are SGHVS and FQNEAQ.

This clonotype was seen more than once but under ten times. This sequence joins TRBV20-1 and TRBJ2-1; 9 nucleotides agree with TRBD2. J lost 7 bases, V lost 0 bases, and 7 bases had no gene match. The CDR3 consists of 15 residues. Germline V gene lookup returns CDR1 DFQATT and CDR2 SNEGSKA (reference sequence). The CDR3 protein is CSARDVAGDSNEQFF. CDR3 in DNA: TGCAGTGCTAGAGATGTAGCGGGAGACTCAAATGAGCAGTTCTTC.

V and J are TRBV5-1 and TRBJ2-7; 8 bases are shared with TRBD1. Losses at the gene ends were 0 bases for V and 3 bases for J; bases not matched to a gene: 8. The CDR3 length is 16 residues. In germline, CDR1 is SGHRS, CDR2 YFSETQ. The CDR3 DNA follows: TGCGCCAGCAGCTTGGGGCCTCAGGGGGCAAACTACGAGCAGTACTTC. Translating it yields CASSLGPQGANYEQYF.